These 9 T cell receptor beta chains were all obtained from the same sample, sequenced in a study of cytomegalovirus exposure and HLA in healthy donors. PCR primers comprised 60 Vbeta and 13 Jbeta primers. The assay was immunoSEQ multiplex PCR, and TCRdb's table has in-frame clones only and misses some. The sample lists some 90,000 clones, 65% to 85% occurring once. The sample comprised PBMCs. Receptors originate from a woman aged 65 to 85 in good health and CMV-seropositive.

This clone has a handful of counts. The chain links TRBV11-2 to TRBJ1-6, with a tentative D call TRBD1 (5 bases). In germline, CDR1 is SGHAT, CDR2 FQNNGV. Trimming took off 5 bases at V and 7 bases at J, with 12 bases between the two ends. This CDR3 comprises 14 residues. This CDR3 is CASSHVGGNSPLHF. The CDR3 bases are TGTGCCAGCAGCCACGTCGGGGGAAATTCACCCCTCCACTTT.

The chain employs TRBV4-3 and TRBJ2-7, with 7 nucleotides matching TRBD1. Germline V gene sequence: CDR1 LGHNA, CDR2 YSLEER. J lost 2 bases, V lost 2 bases, and 6 bases had no gene match. This CDR3 contains 15 residues. In DNA, the CDR3 is TGCGCCAGCAGCCAATCAACCGGGACAGCCTACGAGCAGTACTTC. It specifies CASSQSTGTAYEQYF.

This clone was seen only once. J is TRBJ2-2 and V is TRBV7-8; TRBD2 matches at 11 bases. Germline V lookup: CDR1 SGHVS, CDR2 FQNEAQ. The CDR3 runs 17 residues. The ends lost 5 bases at V and 5 bases at J; junction bases unmatched: 10. CDR3 DNA sequence: TGTGCCAGCAGCCCAACTCCTAGCGGGGGGTTAACCGGGGAGCTGTTTTTT. Translated: CASSPTPSGGLTGELFF. Full variable domain (missing parts from reference TRBV7-8 and TRBJ2-2): GAGVSQSPRYKVAKRGQDVALRCDPISGHVSLFWYQQALGQGPEFLTYFQNEAQLDKSGLPSDRFFAERPEGSVSTLKIQRTQQEDSAVYLCASSPTPSGGLTGELFFGEGSRLTVL.

This clone appeared a few times. The chain uses TRBV10-3 and TRBJ1-1; D unresolved. CDR1 is ENHRY, CDR2 SYGVKD, per germline. Trimming shortened V by 2 bases and J by 0 bases, and 7 bases separated the two germline ends. This CDR3 region has 14 residues. The CDR3 DNA reads TGTGCCATCAGTGAGAGGGAGATGAACACTGAAGCTTTCTTT. Residues: CAISEREMNTEAFF.

The CDR3 loop is CASSGQGWGDEKLFF. The CDR3 nucleotides are TGCGCCAGCAGCGGACAGGGTTGGGGAGATGAAAAACTGTTTTTT. This chain links TRBV5-1 with TRBJ1-4; TRBD1 agrees at 8 bases. Losses at the gene ends were 4 bases for V and 6 bases for J; bases not matched to a gene: 8. There are 15 residues in the CDR3. Per germline, CDR1 SGHRS and CDR2 YFSETQ.

This clone was seen only a few times. The chain couples TRBV27 to TRBJ2-7; TRBD2 aligns across 11 bases. The V gene end was trimmed by 5 bases and the J gene end by 4 bases; junction bases not matched to a gene: 10. The germline CDR1 and CDR2 sequences are MNHEY and SMNVEV (reference sequence). The CDR3 is made up of 16 amino acids. CDR3 DNA sequence: TGTGCCAGCAGTCCACTAACCGGGACTAGCGGTTACGAGCAGTACTTC. The encoded protein is CASSPLTGTSGYEQYF.

The sample holds one count of this clone. This chain joins TRBV29-1 and TRBJ1-5; 11 bases match TRBD1. The V segment lost 4 bases and the J segment 0 bases; nucleotides outside the gene matches: 2. CDR1 and CDR2 (germline): SQVTM, ANQGSEA. This CDR3 contains 15 residues. The CDR3 coding sequence is TGCAGCGTTGGGGACAGGGGGGCTAGCAATCAGCCCCAGCATTTT. This translates into CSVGDRGASNQPQHF.

J is TRBJ2-1 and V is TRBV5-5; D is perhaps TRBD2 (7 bases). The CDR3 covers 15 residues. Germline V gives CDR1 SGHKS, CDR2 YYEKEE (reference sequence). The V end lost 4 bases, the J end lost 4 bases, and 15 bases lay between the germline ends. CDR3 protein: CASSPGGPEYNEQFF. In nucleotides, the CDR3 is TGTGCCAGCAGCCCCGGGGGGCCAGAATACAATGAGCAGTTCTTC.

The V and J genes are TRBV4-3 and TRBJ1-2, with 11 bases fitting TRBD1. This CDR3 region has 16 residues. Germline lookup yields CDR1 LGHNA and CDR2 YSLEER. V shed 1 base and J 4 bases; nucleotides not matched to a gene: 5. The CDR3 DNA reads TGCGCCAGCAGCCAAGGGACAGGGGGCCCCGTCTATGGCTACACCTTC. As protein: CASSQGTGGPVYGYTF.